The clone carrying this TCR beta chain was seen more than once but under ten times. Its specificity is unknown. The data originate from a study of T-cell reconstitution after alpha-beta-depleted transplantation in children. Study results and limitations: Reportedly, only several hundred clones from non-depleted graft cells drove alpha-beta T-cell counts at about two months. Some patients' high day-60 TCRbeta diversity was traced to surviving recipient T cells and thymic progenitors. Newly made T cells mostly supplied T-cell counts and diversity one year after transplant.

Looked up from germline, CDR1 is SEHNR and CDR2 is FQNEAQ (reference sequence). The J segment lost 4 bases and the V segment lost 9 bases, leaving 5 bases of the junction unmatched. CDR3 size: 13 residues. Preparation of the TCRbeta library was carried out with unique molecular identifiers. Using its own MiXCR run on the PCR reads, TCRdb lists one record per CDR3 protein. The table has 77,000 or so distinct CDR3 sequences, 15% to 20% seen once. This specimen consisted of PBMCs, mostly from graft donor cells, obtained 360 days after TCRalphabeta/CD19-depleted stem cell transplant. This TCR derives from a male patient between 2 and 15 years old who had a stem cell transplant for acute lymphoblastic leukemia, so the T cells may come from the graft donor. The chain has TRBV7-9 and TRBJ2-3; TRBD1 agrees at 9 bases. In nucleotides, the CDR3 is TGTGCCAGGTCGACAGGGGGGGCAGATACGCAGTATTTT. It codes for CARSTGGADTQYF.